These 32 T cell receptor beta chains were sequenced from one sample in a study of cytomegalovirus exposure and HLA in healthy donors. Primers included in the PCR were 60 Vbeta and 13 Jbeta primers. Generated by immunoSEQ multiplex PCR, the TCRdb table keeps only in-frame clones and is missing some. The sample has approximately 140,000 clones; about 60% are singletons. Sequencing was performed on PBMCs. The receptors derive from a woman aged 55-69 years in good health and CMV-seropositive.

This chain joins TRBV28 and TRBJ1-1, with no clear D. Germline lookup yields CDR1 MDHEN and CDR2 SYDVKM. The germline V and J ends were trimmed by 3 bases and 1 base, with 9 bases remaining between them. There are 14 residues in the CDR3. The CDR3 region has the DNA TGTGCCAGCAGTTTTGTGCGGTGGAACACTGAAGCTTTCTTT. It yields the protein CASSFVRWNTEAFF.

The genes are TRBV4-2 and TRBJ2-1, with 7 bases matching TRBD1. Germline CDR1 LGHNA, CDR2 YNFKEQ. Trimming cost V 0 bases and J 0 bases; bases outside gene matches: 2. This CDR3 region has 16 residues. CDR3 loop: CASSQETGSSYNEQFF. The CDR3 nucleotides read TGTGCCAGCAGCCAAGAGACAGGGAGCTCCTACAATGAGCAGTTCTTC.

This chain uses TRBV6-1 with TRBJ2-2, with D maybe TRBD1 (6 bases). The CDR3 runs 14 residues. V was pared by 4 bases and J by 4 bases, with 10 bases between. CDR1 is MNHNS, CDR2 SASEGT, per germline. CDR3 DNA: TGTGCCAGCAGTGTGGACAGATTCACCGGGGAGCTGTTTTTT. Translating gives CASSVDRFTGELFF.

The V call is TRBV19, the J call TRBJ2-3, with D perhaps matching TRBD2 (5 bases). Germline V gene sequence: CDR1 LNHDA, CDR2 SQIVND (reference sequence). The V end lost 1 base, the J end lost 1 base, and 9 bases lay between the germline ends. This CDR3 region has 15 residues. CDR3 loop: CASSIVTSGTDTQYF. CDR3 bases: TGTGCCAGTAGTATAGTAACTAGTGGCACAGATACGCAGTATTTT.

The CDR3 coding sequence is TGTGCCACCTCGGGACTAGCGGGAGGGCCCGTATCCACAGATACGCAGTATTTT. This codes for CATSGLAGGPVSTDTQYF. V and J are TRBV15 and TRBJ2-3; 16 positions agree with TRBD2. CDR1 is LNHNV and CDR2 is YYDKDF in the germline V gene (reference sequence). This CDR3 is 18 amino acids long. V trimming: 8 bases; J trimming: 2 bases; junction bases outside the gene matches: 10.

The chain uses TRBV2 and TRBJ1-2; tentatively, D is TRBD1 (6 bases). V lost 4 bases and J lost 7, with 16 bases in between. The length of the CDR3 is 14 residues. CDR1 is SNHLY and CDR2 is FYNNEI in the germline V gene. The CDR3 reads CASSASGGPGGYTF. The CDR3 DNA sequence: TGTGCCAGCAGTGCCTCGGGGGGCCCCGGTGGCTACACCTTC.

The chain links TRBV7-2 to TRBJ2-3; 10 bases fit TRBD2. Germline V CDR1 and CDR2: SGHTA, FQGNSA. The CDR3 length is 16 residues. V was clipped by 2 bases and J by 5 bases; unmatched bases: 7. In DNA form, the CDR3 reads TGTGCCAGCAGCTTAATGGCTAGCGGGAGCTTAGATACGCAGTATTTT. It codes for CASSLMASGSLDTQYF.

The rearrangement joins TRBV29-1 to TRBJ1-1, with D possibly being TRBD1 (6 bases). There are 13 residues in the CDR3. The V gene's germline CDR1 is SQVTM and CDR2 ANQGSEA. Trimming cost V 7 bases and J 1 base, with 13 bases left between them. For the CDR3, the DNA is TGCAGCGGAAGACAGGACCCGAACACTGAAGCTTTCTTT. Translation: CSGRQDPNTEAFF.

The chain joins TRBV25-1 to TRBJ1-2, with 10 bases that match TRBD1. The CDR3 loop spans 13 amino acids. Germline values: CDR1 MGHDK, CDR2 SYGVNS. Trimming at V came to 4 bases and at J to 4 bases, leaving 0 bases not matched to a gene. This CDR3 reads CASSGTGGYGYTF. The CDR3 DNA follows: TGTGCCAGCAGTGGGACAGGGGGCTATGGCTACACCTTC.

The rearrangement uses TRBV15 and TRBJ2-7; maybe TRBD2 (5 bases). CDR1 is LNHNV, CDR2 YYDKDF, per germline (reference sequence). Trimming stripped 0 bases from V and 1 base from J, with 7 bases between. This CDR3 spans 14 amino acids. For the CDR3, the DNA is TGTGCCACCAGCAGAGAACGGGGTTCCTACGAGCAGTACTTC. Translated: CATSRERGSYEQYF.

This clone turned up a few times. J is TRBJ2-7 and V is TRBV9; 7 bases fit TRBD1. V was pared by 3 bases and J by 0 bases, with 9 bases of the junction left unmatched. Germline-derived CDR1 and CDR2 are SGDLS and YYNGEE. The CDR3 has 16 amino acids. In nucleotides, the CDR3 is TGTGCCAGCAGCGCGACGGGACAGACTTTCTCCTACGAGCAGTACTTC. Residues: CASSATGQTFSYEQYF. Based on the CDR3 plus reference TRBV9 and TRBJ2-7, the full variable domain is DSGVTQTPKHLITATGQRVTLRCSPRSGDLSVYWYQQSLDQGLQFLIQYYNGEERAKGNILERFSAQQFPDLHSELNLSSLELGDSALYFCASSATGQTFSYEQYFGPGTRLTVT.

The chain recombines TRBV5-1 with TRBJ2-2; D may be TRBD1 (6 bases). V was cut by 0 bases and J by 1 base, with 7 bases left in between. Germline V lookup: CDR1 SGHRS, CDR2 YFSETQ. The CDR3 runs 15 residues. The DNA for the CDR3 is TGCGCCAGCAGCTTGGGGACAGAGAACACCGGGGAGCTGTTTTTT. This codes for CASSLGTENTGELFF.

There are a few counts of this clone. The chain combines TRBV25-1 with TRBJ2-7; 7 bases fit TRBD2. J lost 1 base, V lost 1 base, and 10 bases had no gene match. Germline V gives CDR1 MGHDK, CDR2 SYGVNS. This CDR3 has 17 residues. This CDR3 reads CASSESVGGSLSYEQYF. The DNA of the CDR3 is TGTGCCAGCAGTGAATCCGTTGGCGGGAGCCTGTCCTACGAGCAGTACTTC.

V usage is TRBV2 and J usage is TRBJ2-5; TRBD1 is a possible D gene (6 bases). The assigned J gene may be wrong: the sequence end matches TRBJ2-7 better. Germline CDR1 SNHLY, CDR2 FYNNEI. CDR3 length: 14 amino acids. The CDR3 region is CASSEVAGAGEQYF. In DNA, the CDR3 is TGTGCCAGCAGTGAAGTGGCAGGGGCGGGCGAGCAGTACTTC.

Only one count was recorded for this clone. The rearrangement joins TRBV5-1 to TRBJ2-7; the D gene is possibly TRBD1 (5 bases). The V end lost 2 bases, the J end lost 6 bases, and 15 bases lay between the germline ends. This CDR3 is built from 14 residues. The germline gives CDR1 SGHRS, CDR2 YFSETQ. The CDR3 here is CASSFGSGPREQYF. CDR3 nucleotide sequence: TGCGCCAGCAGCTTTGGATCAGGGCCGCGCGAGCAGTACTTC.

The chain employs TRBV5-8 and TRBJ2-3; possibly TRBD2 for D (6 bases). V lost 2 bases and J 3 bases, leaving 16 bases between the germline ends. There are 16 residues in the CDR3. Germline assignment: CDR1 SGHTS and CDR2 YDEGEE. The CDR3 sequence: CASSFSEGTRTDTQYF. The CDR3 bases are TGTGCCAGCAGCTTTTCAGAAGGGACTCGTACAGATACGCAGTATTTT. Full variable domain (rest looked up from reference TRBV5-8 and TRBJ2-3): EAGVTQSPTHLIKTRGQQATLRCSPISGHTSVYWYQQALGLGLQFLLWYDEGEERNRGNFPPRFSGRQFPNYSSELNVNALELEDSALYLCASSFSEGTRTDTQYFGPGTRLTVL.

The rearrangement links TRBV29-1 to TRBJ2-5, with 9 positions matching TRBD2. Germline CDR1 is SQVTM and CDR2 is ANQGSEA. CDR3 size: 14 residues. V shed 4 bases and J 4 bases; nucleotides not matched to a gene: 7. In nucleotides, the CDR3 is TGCAGCGTTGTTCTGGCGGGAGGGCGAGAGACCCAGTACTTC. Its protein product is CSVVLAGGRETQYF.

This chain links TRBV28 with TRBJ2-3, with D maybe TRBD2 (6 bases). The CDR3 is made up of 15 amino acids. Trimming removed 7 bases from V and 2 bases from J, with 16 bases in between. Per germline, CDR1 MDHEN and CDR2 SYDVKM. This CDR3 reads CASKMNSGFTDTQYF. CDR3 nucleotides: TGTGCCAGCAAGATGAATAGCGGTTTCACAGATACGCAGTATTTT.

The rearrangement joins TRBV28 to TRBJ2-5, with 7 nucleotides matching TRBD2. Germline V gives CDR1 MDHEN, CDR2 SYDVKM. There are 12 residues in the CDR3. V gave up 8 bases and J gave up 5 bases; unmatched junction bases: 5. DNA of the CDR3: TGTGCCAGCGGGAGGGCCTCGGAGACCCAGTACTTC. Translating gives CASGRASETQYF.

The chain is built from TRBV5-4 and TRBJ1-1; D gene uncertain. Trimming pared 3 bases from V and 5 bases from J, leaving 11 bases between. Germline V lookup: CDR1 SGHNT, CDR2 YYREEE (reference sequence). This CDR3 has 13 amino acids. The CDR3 here is CASSSGERTEAFF. CDR3 DNA: TGTGCCAGCAGCTCTGGGGAGAGGACTGAAGCTTTCTTT.

The genes are TRBV5-6 and TRBJ2-1; TRBD2 aligns across 10 bases. Germline loops: CDR1 SGHDT, CDR2 YYEEEE. The CDR3 loop spans 15 amino acids. The V gene end was trimmed by 2 bases and the J gene end by 6 bases; junction bases not matched to a gene: 5. CDR3 sequence (DNA): TGTGCCAGCAGCTTCGGACTAGCGGTGATCAATGAGCAGTTCTTC. Its translation: CASSFGLAVINEQFF.

The chain has TRBV27 and TRBJ2-3, with 11 bases that match TRBD2. The CDR3 totals 15 residues. V was pared by 7 bases and J by 3 bases, with 6 bases of the junction left unmatched. Germline V lookup: CDR1 MNHEY, CDR2 SMNVEV (reference sequence). The DNA of the CDR3 is TGTGCCAGCACCCTACTAGCGGGAGCAACAGATACGCAGTATTTT. Translation gives CASTLLAGATDTQYF.

This chain connects TRBV27 to TRBJ2-3; 7 nucleotides line up with TRBD2. From germline, CDR1 is MNHEY and CDR2 SMNVEV (reference sequence). The CDR3 sequence is 13 residues long. J was trimmed by 4 bases and V by 4 bases; bases with no gene match: 2. The CDR3 DNA sequence: TGTGCCAGCAGTTCACTAGCGCCAGATACGCAGTATTTT. It encodes CASSSLAPDTQYF.

The sample holds one count of this clone. The chain couples TRBV11-1 to TRBJ2-1, with 9 bases identical to TRBD1. This CDR3 is 14 amino acids long. Germline values: CDR1 SGHAT, CDR2 FQDESV (reference sequence). J gave up 9 bases and V 3 bases, and 6 bases lay outside the gene matches. The CDR3 coding sequence is TGTGCCAGCAGCTTTCGGGGACAGGGTCCTGAGCAGTTCTTC. Translated, it gives CASSFRGQGPEQFF.

The chain carries TRBV5-6 and TRBJ2-5; 13 bases fit TRBD2. J gave up 5 bases and V 2 bases, and 6 bases lay outside the gene matches. The CDR3 sequence is 16 residues long. Germline V gene lookup returns CDR1 SGHDT and CDR2 YYEEEE. The CDR3 DNA is TGTGCCAGCAGCTTCACTAGCGGGAGGGCATTGGAGACCCAGTACTTC. Translating gives CASSFTSGRALETQYF.

This clone was detected once. The rearrangement links TRBV7-2 to TRBJ2-5, with D possibly matching TRBD1 (5 bases). Trimming stripped 5 bases from V and 1 base from J, with 14 bases between. The CDR3 has 15 residues. The germline V gene encodes CDR1 SGHTA and CDR2 FQGNSA. The CDR3 is CASSARQFLQETQYF. DNA for the CDR3: TGTGCCAGCAGCGCAAGACAGTTTCTCCAAGAGACCCAGTACTTC.

This clone was counted only a few times. The V gene is TRBV4-2, the J gene TRBJ1-1; unclear D gene. Trimming took off 2 bases at V and 1 base at J, with 14 bases between the two ends. Germline lookup yields CDR1 LGHNA and CDR2 YNFKEQ. The CDR3 spans 16 residues. The CDR3 DNA is TGTGCCAGCAGCCAAAACCGGCAGGCTAAGAACACTGAAGCTTTCTTT. It is translated as CASSQNRQAKNTEAFF.

The rearrangement joins TRBV30 to TRBJ2-7; D call uncertain. The CDR3 length is 12 residues. Germline V lookup: CDR1 GTSNPN, CDR2 SVGIG (reference sequence). V lost 4 bases and J 6 bases, leaving 13 bases between the germline ends. The CDR3 DNA is TGTGCCTGGAATCTGCGCGCGTCCGAGCAGTACTTC. Protein product: CAWNLRASEQYF.

The chain has TRBV27 and TRBJ2-7; tentatively, D is TRBD1 (5 bases). Per germline, CDR1 MNHEY and CDR2 SMNVEV (reference sequence). This CDR3 is 16 amino acids long. V dropped 0 bases and J dropped 0 bases, with 12 bases sitting between them. Here the CDR3 DNA reads TGTGCCAGCAGTTTATCGTATACAGGTAGCTCCTACGAGCAGTACTTC. Protein product: CASSLSYTGSSYEQYF.

This clone was detected only a few times. The chain combines TRBV7-8 with TRBJ1-4; maybe TRBD1 (6 bases). Per the germline V gene, CDR1 is SGHVS and CDR2 is FQNEAQ. The V and J ends lost 4 bases and 2 bases respectively, with 11 bases between them. There are 15 residues in the CDR3. CDR3 in DNA: TGTGCCAGCAGCTCCCTGGGGGCGACTAATGAAAAACTGTTTTTT. Encoded protein: CASSSLGATNEKLFF.

The genes are TRBV7-6 and TRBJ1-1; 8 nucleotides align to TRBD1. V was pared by 6 bases and J by 1 base, with 13 bases of the junction left unmatched. The germline V gene encodes CDR1 SGHVS and CDR2 FNYEAQ. This CDR3 comprises 17 residues. The CDR3 DNA sequence: TGTGCCAGCAGTCAAAGTCCCTGGACAGGGACGAACACTGAAGCTTTCTTT. It translates to CASSQSPWTGTNTEAFF.

The chain uses TRBV6-1 and TRBJ1-5; maybe TRBD1 (6 bases). Germline V lookup: CDR1 MNHNS, CDR2 SASEGT. The ends were cut back, 5 bases at V and 7 bases at J, with 9 bases in the middle. The CDR3 sequence is 12 residues long. CDR3 loop: CASSQGSQPQHF. The CDR3 nucleotides read TGTGCCAGCAGTCAGGGGAGCCAGCCCCAGCATTTT.